These 27 T cell receptor beta chains were sequenced from one sample in a study of blood T cell repertoires in COVID-19 (dated by TCRdb to 2019 to 2021). Libraries came from the immunoSEQ multiplex PCR assay. TCRdb's version of the immuneACCESS table is confined to in-frame rearrangements and falls short of the full clone set. An unresolved V gene accounts for under half of the shortfall where checked; the remainder is of unknown origin. For this sample the table gives about 120,000 clones, of which roughly 79% were detected only once. The ten largest account for 25% of the sample. Sequencing was performed on peripheral blood. These receptors were taken from a human donor in a cohort sampled during active COVID-19.

The V gene is TRBV21-1, the J gene TRBJ2-7; the table's D gene call, TRBD1, was not cross checked with the DNA. TRBV21-1 is described as a pseudogene. The CDR3 spans 16 residues. Here the CDR3 DNA reads TGTGCCAGCAGCAATATTTGGGACAGTTCTACCTACGAGCAGTACTTC. Translation: CASSNIWDSSTYEQYF.

The rearrangement uses TRBV12-3 or TRBV12-4 and TRBJ1-1; D is undetermined. The length of the CDR3 is 12 residues. V lost 7 bases and J 1 base, leaving 7 bases between the germline ends. CDR3 residues: CASMRANTEAFF. In DNA, the CDR3 is TGTGCCAGCATGCGCGCGAACACTGAAGCTTTCTTT.

As for this clone: The same CDR3 arises from other DNA sequences in this sample as well. The gene calls are TRBV6-2 or TRBV6-3 and TRBJ2-2, with 7 bases aligning to TRBD1. Looked up from germline, CDR1 is MNHEY and CDR2 is SVGEGT. The CDR3 runs to 15 residues. Trimming cost V 6 bases and J 0 bases; bases outside gene matches: 4. CDR3 amino acids: CASSSGTANTGELFF. CDR3 DNA: TGTGCCAGCAGCTCCGGGACAGCGAACACCGGGGAGCTGTTTTTT.

This clone was detected a few times. The chain is built from TRBV18 and TRBJ2-7; 11 bases match TRBD1. The ends lost 5 bases at V and 4 bases at J; junction bases unmatched: 4. Germline CDR1 reads KGHSH; CDR2 reads LQKENI. The CDR3 covers 14 residues. CDR3 region: CASSDGTGGYEQYF. CDR3 DNA sequence: TGTGCCAGCTCAGACGGGACAGGGGGGTACGAGCAGTACTTC.

The chain carries TRBV30 and TRBJ2-3; D is undetermined. Germline loops: CDR1 GTSNPN, CDR2 SVGIG (reference sequence). Deletions cut 3 bases from V and 3 bases from J, with 19 bases between. CDR3 length equals 16 residues. CDR3 amino acids: CAWSRGGVSATDTQYF. As DNA, the CDR3 is TGTGCCTGGAGCCGCGGTGGTGTTAGTGCGACAGATACGCAGTATTTT.

This chain links TRBV27 with TRBJ2-1, with 12 bases that match TRBD2. The CDR3 length is 13 residues. The J segment lost 6 bases and the V segment lost 8 bases, leaving 2 bases of the junction unmatched. Germline-derived CDR1 and CDR2 are MNHEY and SMNVEV (reference sequence). CDR3 residues: CASRLAGANEQFF. The DNA of the CDR3 is TGTGCCAGCCGACTAGCGGGAGCCAATGAGCAGTTCTTC.

The V and J genes are TRBV4-3 and TRBJ1-1; D is uncertain. Germline V gives CDR1 LGHNA, CDR2 YSLEER. The CDR3 is 18 residues long. V was pared by 0 bases and J by 1 base, with 18 bases between. The CDR3 DNA reads TGCGCCAGCAGCCAAGATCTTACGGACTCGGGAGGGAACACTGAAGCTTTCTTT. This translates into CASSQDLTDSGGNTEAFF.

The CDR3 loop is CASSPNRNENIQYF. The CDR3 DNA reads as TGTGCCAGCTCACCAAACAGGAACGAAAACATTCAGTACTTC. The chain is built from TRBV18 and TRBJ2-4, with TRBD1 as a possible D gene (5 bases). With 2 bases removed from V and 5 bases from J, the gap between germline ends came to 10 bases. Germline V gene lookup returns CDR1 KGHSH and CDR2 LQKENI. This CDR3 has 14 residues.

The DNA of the CDR3 is TGTGCCAGCAGCCGTGAAGGGGCATATGGCTACACCTTC. Encoded protein: CASSREGAYGYTF. The chain joins TRBV5-4 to TRBJ1-2; a weak D match, TRBD1 (5 bases). Germline V CDR1 and CDR2: SGHNT, YYREEE (reference sequence). Trimming pared 4 bases from V and 5 bases from J, leaving 12 bases between. CDR3 length equals 13 residues.

J is TRBJ2-7 and V is TRBV18; the match to TRBD2 covers 7 bases. With 3 bases clipped from V and 3 bases from J, the junction kept 8 bases outside the gene matches. The CDR3 is made up of 15 amino acids. Germline V lookup: CDR1 KGHSH, CDR2 LQKENI. The CDR3 nucleotides are TGTGCCAGCTCACCGTCAGGGAGGGAGGGCTACGAGCAGTACTTC. It translates to CASSPSGREGYEQYF.

The gene calls are TRBV11-2 and TRBJ2-7; D call uncertain. V gave up 5 bases and J gave up 3 bases, with 8 bases separating them. This CDR3 contains 12 residues. Germline V gives CDR1 SGHAT, CDR2 FQNNGV. The DNA of the CDR3 is TGTGCCAGCAGCCGGTCAGGCTACGAGCAGTACTTC. Its protein product is CASSRSGYEQYF.

The CDR3: CSGLGEGRSYGYTF. The DNA for the CDR3 is TGCAGCGGGCTCGGGGAGGGGCGCTCCTATGGCTACACCTTC. The J gene is TRBJ1-2, the V gene TRBV29-1, with a tentative D call TRBD1 (5 bases). Germline assignment: CDR1 SQVTM and CDR2 ANQGSEA. V shed 7 bases and J shed 4 bases, with 19 bases lying between them. The CDR3 is made up of 14 amino acids. Filled out from reference TRBV29-1 and TRBJ1-2, the complete variable domain reads SAVISQKPSRDICQRGTSLTIQCQVDSQVTMMFWYRQQPGQSLTLIATANQGSEATYESGFVIDKFPISRPNLTFSTLTVSNMSPEDSSIYLCSGLGEGRSYGYTFGSGTRLTVV.

This chain uses TRBV11-2 with TRBJ2-6; D perhaps matches TRBD1 (5 bases). Germline V gene sequence: CDR1 SGHAT, CDR2 FQNNGV. V was cut by 0 bases and J by 5 bases, with 17 bases left in between. This CDR3 has 18 amino acids. This CDR3 reads CASSLDRRWTTRANVLTF. The CDR3 coding sequence is TGTGCCAGCAGCTTAGATAGGCGGTGGACAACCCGGGCCAACGTCCTGACTTTC.

Only a few counts were recorded for this clone. The chain couples TRBV24-1 to TRBJ1-5; D may be TRBD1 (5 bases). There are 14 residues in the CDR3. V lost 9 bases, J lost 0 bases, and 11 bases lay in between. Germline values: CDR1 KGHDR, CDR2 SFDVKD. The CDR3 nucleotides are TGTGCCACCGGGCGGGGCGATAGCAATCAGCCCCAGCATTTT. The encoded protein is CATGRGDSNQPQHF.

The CDR3 DNA reads TGTGCCAGCAGCTTTCCCCGGGGGGGAGGGACCTACGAGCAGTACTTC. Protein: CASSFPRGGGTYEQYF. The rearrangement uses TRBV9 and TRBJ2-7, with 8 bases aligning to TRBD2. The CDR3 runs 16 residues. The ends lost 4 bases at V and 2 bases at J; junction bases unmatched: 11. Looked up from germline, CDR1 is SGDLS and CDR2 is YYNGEE.

The chain uses TRBV10-3 and TRBJ1-1; perhaps TRBD1 as D (6 bases). This CDR3 spans 15 amino acids. Germline CDR1 ENHRY, CDR2 SYGVKD. V lost 3 bases and J 0 bases, leaving 11 bases between the germline ends. CDR3 amino acids: CAISDVPGVNTEAFF. Here the CDR3 DNA reads TGTGCCATCAGTGATGTTCCAGGGGTGAACACTGAAGCTTTCTTT.

This rearrangement joins TRBV28 to TRBJ2-5; 8 positions agree with TRBD2. Germline V CDR1 and CDR2: MDHEN, SYDVKM. CDR3 length equals 14 residues. The ends lost 8 bases at V and 0 bases at J; junction bases unmatched: 5. CDR3 protein: CASGGGRYQETQYF. CDR3 sequence (DNA): TGTGCCAGCGGCGGGGGGCGGTACCAAGAGACCCAGTACTTC.

The chain has TRBV7-8 and TRBJ1-5, with a possible D match to TRBD1 (6 bases). CDR1 is SGHVS and CDR2 is FQNEAQ in the germline V gene. The ends were cut back, 1 base at V and 5 bases at J, with 15 bases in the middle. CDR3 length equals 16 residues. For the CDR3, the DNA is TGTGCCAGCAGCTTAGTTAGGGGGAGATTGTATCAGCCCCAGCATTTT. Amino acids: CASSLVRGRLYQPQHF. The full variable domain, rest sourced from reference TRBV7-8 and TRBJ1-5, is GAGVSQSPRYKVAKRGQDVALRCDPISGHVSLFWYQQALGQGPEFLTYFQNEAQLDKSGLPSDRFFAERPEGSVSTLKIQRTQQEDSAVYLCASSLVRGRLYQPQHFGDGTRLSIL.

The chain employs TRBV30 and TRBJ2-3; perhaps TRBD2 as D (6 bases). The V gene's germline CDR1 is GTSNPN and CDR2 SVGIG (reference sequence). Trimming left V 1 base short and J 1 base short, with 9 bases between. The CDR3 covers 14 residues. The CDR3 region is CAWSGGARTDTQYF. CDR3 sequence (DNA): TGTGCCTGGAGTGGCGGGGCTCGCACAGATACGCAGTATTTT.

This chain joins TRBV5-6 and TRBJ2-2, with D perhaps matching TRBD1 (6 bases). Looked up from germline, CDR1 is SGHDT and CDR2 is YYEEEE. This CDR3 has 15 residues. V was cut by 1 base and J by 7 bases, with 14 bases left in between. The CDR3 coding sequence is TGTGCCAGCAGCTTGCAGGGGCGATCGATCGGGGAGCTGTTTTTT. It codes for CASSLQGRSIGELFF.

The chain recombines TRBV7-2 with TRBJ2-1; perhaps TRBD2 as D (6 bases). V was shortened by 4 bases and J by 7 bases, with 8 bases between the two germline ends. Germline lookup yields CDR1 SGHTA and CDR2 FQGNSA. CDR3 length: 12 amino acids. CDR3 nucleotide sequence: TGTGCCAGCAGCTGGGGGGAAAATGAGCAGTTCTTC. It translates to CASSWGENEQFF.

The chain combines TRBV5-8 with TRBJ2-7; 9 bases fit TRBD2. Per the germline V gene, CDR1 is SGHTS and CDR2 is YDEGEE. The trim removed 2 bases at V and 2 bases at J, leaving 5 bases unmatched. CDR3 size: 15 residues. The CDR3 DNA is TGTGCCAGCAGCTTTAGCGGGAGATTCACCTACGAGCAGTACTTC. It translates to CASSFSGRFTYEQYF.

The J gene is TRBJ2-5, the V gene TRBV7-3, with 10 bases fitting TRBD2. Germline lookup yields CDR1 SGHTA and CDR2 FQGTGA. CDR3 length: 17 amino acids. The trim removed 2 bases at V and 2 bases at J, leaving 8 bases unmatched. This chain's CDR3 is CASSLGLAGDSQETQYF. In nucleotides, the CDR3 is TGTGCCAGCAGCTTAGGGCTAGCGGGAGATAGTCAAGAGACCCAGTACTTC. The full variable domain, with the rest looked up from reference TRBV7-3 and TRBJ2-5, is GAGVSQTPSNKVTEKGKYVELRCDPISGHTALYWYRQSLGQGPEFLIYFQGTGAADDSGLPNDRFFAVRPEGSVSTLKIQRTERGDSAVYLCASSLGLAGDSQETQYFGPGTRLLVL.

This clone was detected only a few times. This chain joins TRBV7-9 and TRBJ1-2; TRBD1 matches at 9 bases. After removal of 5 bases from V and 0 bases from J, the junction contained 4 bases not matched to a gene. Looked up from germline, CDR1 is SEHNR and CDR2 is FQNEAQ (reference sequence). This CDR3 is built from 15 residues. The CDR3 sequence: CASSRGQGTNYGYTF. DNA of the CDR3: TGTGCCAGCAGCCGGGGACAGGGTACTAACTATGGCTACACCTTC.

V gene TRBV14 combines with J gene TRBJ2-2; D is uncertain. V lost 4 bases, J lost 7 bases, and 7 bases lay in between. This CDR3 has 12 residues. Germline lookup yields CDR1 SGHDN and CDR2 FVKESK. CDR3 amino acids: CASSLRGGELFF. DNA of the CDR3: TGTGCCAGCAGCCTGAGAGGCGGGGAGCTGTTTTTT.

The rearrangement joins TRBV7-9 to TRBJ2-5; D is uncertain. The CDR3 length is 16 residues. With 0 bases removed from V and 3 bases from J, the gap between germline ends came to 14 bases. CDR1 is SEHNR and CDR2 is FQNEAQ in the germline V gene (reference sequence). CDR3 sequence (DNA): TGTGCCAGCAGCTTAGCGGCAGCAGACATAAAAGAGACCCAGTACTTC. It codes for CASSLAAADIKETQYF.

The chain is built from TRBV27 and TRBJ2-5; TRBD1 aligns across 7 bases. V lost 7 bases to trimming and J lost 5 bases; unmatched junction nucleotides: 13. Germline assignment: CDR1 MNHEY and CDR2 SMNVEV (reference sequence). The length of the CDR3 is 15 residues. This CDR3 is CASNPQGVGIETQYF. CDR3 nucleotides: TGTGCCAGCAACCCGCAGGGGGTTGGGATCGAGACCCAGTACTTC.